This T cell receptor beta chain was sequenced during a study of glioma-infiltrating T cells after dendritic cell vaccination. Study information: Samples are from glioblastoma patients in Phase I and II dendritic cell vaccine trials. The vaccine used monocyte-derived dendritic cells pulsed overnight with autologous tumor lysate.

The PCR used 60 V beta and 13 J beta primers. Generated by immunoSEQ multiplex PCR, the TCRdb table keeps only in-frame clones and is missing some. The sample comprises tens of thousands of clones, just under 85% of which are singletons, and 7.8% rests with the top ten. The CDR3 is 13 amino acids. V gave up 0 bases and J gave up 8 bases; unmatched junction bases: 1. Germline-derived CDR1 and CDR2 are SGHRS and YFSETQ. The rearrangement links TRBV5-1 to TRBJ2-1; 8 bases agree with TRBD1. Sequencing was performed on blood, taken before dendritic cell vaccination. This clonotype was obtained from a human donor with glioblastoma. CDR3 in amino acids: CASSLDRGDEQFF. Here the CDR3 DNA reads TGCGCCAGCAGCTTGGACAGGGGGGATGAGCAGTTCTTC.